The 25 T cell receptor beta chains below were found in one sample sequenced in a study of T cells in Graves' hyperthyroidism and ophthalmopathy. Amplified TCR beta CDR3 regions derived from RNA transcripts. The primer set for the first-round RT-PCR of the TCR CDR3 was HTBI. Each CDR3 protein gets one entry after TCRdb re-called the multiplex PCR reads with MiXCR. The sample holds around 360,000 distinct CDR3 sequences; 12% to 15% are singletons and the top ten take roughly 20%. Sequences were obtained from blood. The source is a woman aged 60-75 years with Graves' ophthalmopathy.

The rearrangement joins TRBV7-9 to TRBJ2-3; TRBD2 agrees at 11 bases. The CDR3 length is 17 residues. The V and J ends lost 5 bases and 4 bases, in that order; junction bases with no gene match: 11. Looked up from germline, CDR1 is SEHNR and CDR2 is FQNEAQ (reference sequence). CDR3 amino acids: CASSPLLAGAFADTQYF. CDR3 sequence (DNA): TGTGCCAGCAGCCCCCTACTAGCGGGAGCTTTCGCAGATACGCAGTATTTT. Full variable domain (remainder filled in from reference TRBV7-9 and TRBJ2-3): DTGVSQNPRHKITKRGQNVTFRCDPISEHNRLYWYRQTLGQGPEFLTYFQNEAQLEKSRLLSDRFSAERPKGSFSTLEIQRTEQGDSAMYLCASSPLLAGAFADTQYFGPGTRLTVL.

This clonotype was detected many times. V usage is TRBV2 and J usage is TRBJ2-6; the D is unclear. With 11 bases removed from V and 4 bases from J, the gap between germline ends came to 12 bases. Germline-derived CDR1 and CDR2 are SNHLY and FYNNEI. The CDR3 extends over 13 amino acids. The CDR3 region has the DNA TGTGCCGGCTTCGGGTTGGGGGCCAACGTCCTGACTTTC. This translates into CAGFGLGANVLTF.

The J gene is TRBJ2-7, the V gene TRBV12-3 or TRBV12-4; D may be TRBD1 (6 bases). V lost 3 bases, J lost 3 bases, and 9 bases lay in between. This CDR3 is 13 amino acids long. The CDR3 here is CASSFHRDYEQYF. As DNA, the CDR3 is TGTGCCAGCAGTTTCCACAGGGACTACGAGCAGTACTTC.

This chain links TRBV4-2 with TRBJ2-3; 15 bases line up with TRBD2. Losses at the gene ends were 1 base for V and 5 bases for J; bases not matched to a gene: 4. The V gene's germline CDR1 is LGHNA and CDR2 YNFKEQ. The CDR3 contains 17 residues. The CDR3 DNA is TGTGCCAGCAGCCAAGCCGGGACTAGCGGGAGGCGAGATACGCAGTATTTT. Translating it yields CASSQAGTSGRRDTQYF.

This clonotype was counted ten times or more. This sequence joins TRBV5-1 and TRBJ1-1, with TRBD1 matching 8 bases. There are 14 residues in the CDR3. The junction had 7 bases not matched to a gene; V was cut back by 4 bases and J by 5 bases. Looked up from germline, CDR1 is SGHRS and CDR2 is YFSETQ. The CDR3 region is CASSIGQGWTEAFF. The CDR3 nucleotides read TGCGCCAGCAGCATAGGACAGGGTTGGACTGAAGCTTTCTTT.

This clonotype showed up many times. In DNA form, the CDR3 reads TGTGCCAGCAGCCAAGCGGGGCAGGAGACCCAGTACTTC. Translated: CASSQAGQETQYF. The V gene is TRBV3-1, the J gene TRBJ2-5; the D gene could be TRBD1 or TRBD2 (5 bases each). Germline-derived CDR1 and CDR2 are LGHDT and YNNKEL (reference sequence). V was cut by 1 base and J by 5 bases, with 8 bases left in between. The CDR3 loop spans 13 amino acids.

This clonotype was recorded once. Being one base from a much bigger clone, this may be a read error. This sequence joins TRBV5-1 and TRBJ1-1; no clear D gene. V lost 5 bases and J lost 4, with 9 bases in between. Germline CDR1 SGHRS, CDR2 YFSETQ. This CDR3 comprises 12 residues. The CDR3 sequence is CASRVVGTEAFF. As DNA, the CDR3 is TGCGCCAGCAGGGTAGTGGGCACTGAAGCTTTCTTT.

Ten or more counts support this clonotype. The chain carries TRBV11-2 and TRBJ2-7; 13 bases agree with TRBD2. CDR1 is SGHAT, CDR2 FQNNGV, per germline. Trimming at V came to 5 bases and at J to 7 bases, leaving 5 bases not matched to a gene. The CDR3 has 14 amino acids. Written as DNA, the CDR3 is TGTGCCAGCAGCGTCGGGACTAGCGGGATGGAGCAGTACTTC. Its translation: CASSVGTSGMEQYF.

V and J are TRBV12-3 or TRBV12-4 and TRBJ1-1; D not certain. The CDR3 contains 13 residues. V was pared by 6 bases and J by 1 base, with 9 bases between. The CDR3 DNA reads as TGTGCCAGCAGATGGACTCCGAACACTGAAGCTTTCTTT. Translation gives CASRWTPNTEAFF.

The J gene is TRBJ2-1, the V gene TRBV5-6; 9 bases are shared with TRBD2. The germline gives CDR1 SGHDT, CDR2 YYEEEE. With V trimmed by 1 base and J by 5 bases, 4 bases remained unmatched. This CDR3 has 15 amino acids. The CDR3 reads CASSLNSGGHNEQFF. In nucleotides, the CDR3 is TGTGCCAGCAGCTTGAATAGCGGGGGCCACAATGAGCAGTTCTTC. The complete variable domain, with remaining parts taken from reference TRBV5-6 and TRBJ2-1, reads DAGVTQSPTHLIKTRGQQVTLRCSPKSGHDTVSWYQQALGQGPQFIFQYYEEEERQRGNFPDRFSGHQFPNYSSELNVNALLLGDSALYLCASSLNSGGHNEQFFGPGTRLTVL.

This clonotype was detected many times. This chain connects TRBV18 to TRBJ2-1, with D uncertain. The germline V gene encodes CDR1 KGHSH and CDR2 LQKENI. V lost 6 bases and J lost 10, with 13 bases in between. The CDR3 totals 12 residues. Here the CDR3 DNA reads TGTGCCAGCTCGTTCGGTGGCCCCGAGCAGTTCTTC. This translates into CASSFGGPEQFF.

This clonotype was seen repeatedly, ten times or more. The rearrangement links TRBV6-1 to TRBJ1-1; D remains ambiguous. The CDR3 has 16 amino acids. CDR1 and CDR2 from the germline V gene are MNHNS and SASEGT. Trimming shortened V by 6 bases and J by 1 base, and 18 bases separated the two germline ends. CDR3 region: CASSFSGRRWNTEAFF. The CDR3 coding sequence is TGTGCCAGCAGCTTCTCAGGTAGGAGGTGGAACACTGAAGCTTTCTTT.

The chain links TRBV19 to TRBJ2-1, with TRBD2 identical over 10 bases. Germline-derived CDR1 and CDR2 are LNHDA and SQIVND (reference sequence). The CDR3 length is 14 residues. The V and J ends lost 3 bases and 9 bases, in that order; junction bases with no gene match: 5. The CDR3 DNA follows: TGTGCCAGTAGTATCCTAGCGGGAGCAGGTGAGCAGTTCTTC. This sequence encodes CASSILAGAGEQFF.

This CDR3 reads CASSPGQVTGELFF. CDR3 DNA sequence: TGTGCCAGCAGCCCCGGACAGGTCACCGGGGAGCTGTTTTTT. The V gene is TRBV9, the J gene TRBJ2-2, with TRBD1 matching 7 bases. Germline V gene sequence: CDR1 SGDLS, CDR2 YYNGEE. This CDR3 region has 14 residues. V gave up 4 bases and J gave up 4 bases; unmatched junction bases: 4.

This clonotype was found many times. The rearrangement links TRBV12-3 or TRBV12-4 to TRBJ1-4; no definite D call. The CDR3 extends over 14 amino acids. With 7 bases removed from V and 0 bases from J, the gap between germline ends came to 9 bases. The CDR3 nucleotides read TGTGCCAGCACTCCTCATGCAACTAATGAAAAACTGTTTTTT. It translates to CASTPHATNEKLFF.

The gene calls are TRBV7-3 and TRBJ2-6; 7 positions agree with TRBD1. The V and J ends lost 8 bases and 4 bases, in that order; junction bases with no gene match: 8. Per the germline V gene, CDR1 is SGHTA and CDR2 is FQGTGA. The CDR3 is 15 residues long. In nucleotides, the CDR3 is TGTGCCAGCGGGACAGCATCTCTGGGGGCCAACGTCCTGACTTTC. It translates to CASGTASLGANVLTF. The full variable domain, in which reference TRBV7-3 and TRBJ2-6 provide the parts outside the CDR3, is GAGVSQTPSNKVTEKGKYVELRCDPISGHTALYWYRQSLGQGPEFLIYFQGTGAADDSGLPNDRFFAVRPEGSVSTLKIQRTERGDSAVYLCASGTASLGANVLTFGAGSRLTVL.

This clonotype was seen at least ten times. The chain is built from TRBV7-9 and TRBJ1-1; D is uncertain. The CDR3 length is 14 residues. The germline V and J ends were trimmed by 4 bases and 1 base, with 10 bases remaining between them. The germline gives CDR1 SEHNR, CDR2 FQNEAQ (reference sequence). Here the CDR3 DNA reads TGTGCCAGCAGCTGGACCGCAGAGAACACTGAAGCTTTCTTT. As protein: CASSWTAENTEAFF.

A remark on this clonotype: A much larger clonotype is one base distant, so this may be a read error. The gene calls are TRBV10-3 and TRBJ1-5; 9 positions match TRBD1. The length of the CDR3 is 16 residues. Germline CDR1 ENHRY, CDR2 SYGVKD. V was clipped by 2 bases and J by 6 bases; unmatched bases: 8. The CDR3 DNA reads TGTGCCATCAGTGAGACGCGGACAGGGGTTGGTCAGCCCCAGCATTTT. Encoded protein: CAISETRTGVGQPQHF.

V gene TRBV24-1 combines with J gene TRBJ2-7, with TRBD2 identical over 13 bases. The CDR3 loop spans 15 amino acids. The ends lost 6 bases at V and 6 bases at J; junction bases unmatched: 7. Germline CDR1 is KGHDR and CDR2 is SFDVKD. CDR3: CATSTGTSGISEQYF. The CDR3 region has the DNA TGTGCCACCAGTACCGGGACTAGCGGGATTTCCGAGCAGTACTTC.

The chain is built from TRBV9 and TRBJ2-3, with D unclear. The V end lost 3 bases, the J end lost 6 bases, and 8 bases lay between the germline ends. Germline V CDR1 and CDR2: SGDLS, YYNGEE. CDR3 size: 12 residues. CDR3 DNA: TGTGCCAGCAGCGGAGTTGGCGATACGCAGTATTTT. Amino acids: CASSGVGDTQYF.

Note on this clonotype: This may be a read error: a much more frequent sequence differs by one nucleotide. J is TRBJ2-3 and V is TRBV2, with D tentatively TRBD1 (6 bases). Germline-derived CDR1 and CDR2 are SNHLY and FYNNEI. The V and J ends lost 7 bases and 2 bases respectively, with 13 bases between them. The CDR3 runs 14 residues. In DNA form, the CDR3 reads TGTGCCAGCAAGGTATCAGGGGCCACAGATACGCAGTATTTT. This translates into CASKVSGATDTQYF.

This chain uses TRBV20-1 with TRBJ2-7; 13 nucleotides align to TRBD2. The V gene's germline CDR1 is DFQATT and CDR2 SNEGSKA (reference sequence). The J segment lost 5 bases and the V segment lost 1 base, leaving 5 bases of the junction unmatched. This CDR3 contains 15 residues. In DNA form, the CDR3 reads TGCAGTGCTAGAGCTATGGGACTAGCGGGAAACGAGCAGTACTTC. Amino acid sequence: CSARAMGLAGNEQYF.

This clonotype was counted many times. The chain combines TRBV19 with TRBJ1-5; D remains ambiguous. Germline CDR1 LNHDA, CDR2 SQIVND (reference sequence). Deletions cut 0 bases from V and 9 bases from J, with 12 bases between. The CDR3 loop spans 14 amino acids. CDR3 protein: CASSIDRPGGPQHF. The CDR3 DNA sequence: TGTGCCAGTAGTATAGATCGACCGGGAGGGCCCCAGCATTTT.

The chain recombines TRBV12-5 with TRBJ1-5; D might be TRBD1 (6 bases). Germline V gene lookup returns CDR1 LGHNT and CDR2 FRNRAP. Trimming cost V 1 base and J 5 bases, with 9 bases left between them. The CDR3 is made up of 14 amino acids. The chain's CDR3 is CASGLGGPYQPQHF. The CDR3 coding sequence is TGTGCTAGTGGTTTGGGGGGGCCCTATCAGCCCCAGCATTTT.

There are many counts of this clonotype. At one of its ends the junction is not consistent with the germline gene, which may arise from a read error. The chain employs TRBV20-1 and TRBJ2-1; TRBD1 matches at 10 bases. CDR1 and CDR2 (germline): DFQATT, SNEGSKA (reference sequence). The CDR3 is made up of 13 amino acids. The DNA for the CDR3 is TGCAGTGCCAGAGACAGGGGGCGGGTTGAGCAGTTCTTC. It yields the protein CSARDRGRVEQFF.